This T cell receptor (beta chain) came from a study of T cells in narcolepsy. Study-wide results and caveats: Comparing one patient's CSF and blood CD4+ clonotypes highlighted HCRT- and TRIB2-specific autoreactive clonotypes.

The table came from immunoSEQ multiplex PCR; TCRdb's copy has only in-frame clones and leaves some out. This sample carries fewer than 35,000 clones, roughly four fifths of them seen once, and the ten largest clones take just under 2.5%. The table lists this clone with a few counts. Its target is unknown. Losses at the gene ends were 5 bases for V and 3 bases for J; bases not matched to a gene: 3. This CDR3 region has 13 residues. The germline gives CDR1 SNHLY, CDR2 FYNNEI. This TCR derives from a human donor with narcolepsy. The sample was CD45RA- memory CD4+ T cells from PBMCs. The chain couples TRBV2 to TRBJ1-1; 7 bases align to TRBD1. DNA of the CDR3: TGTGCCAGCAGTACTACAGGGGACACTGAAGCTTTCTTT. It specifies CASSTTGDTEAFF.